Many counts were recorded for the clone carrying this T cell receptor beta chain. Its target is not known. Researchers took RNA transcripts and amplified the TCR beta CDR3 regions from them. A set of HTBI primers served as the primers for a first-round RT-PCR of the TCR CDR3. Using its own MiXCR run on the multiplex PCR reads, TCRdb lists one record per CDR3 protein. The sample records 700,000 or so distinct CDR3 sequences, about 15% being singletons. CDR1 SGHRS and CDR2 YFSETQ come from the germline V gene. V lost 5 bases and J lost 7; bases outside the gene matches: 8. This CDR3 has 14 residues. This record belongs to a study of T cells in Graves' hyperthyroidism and ophthalmopathy. Findings of the study overall: Most clonotypes expanded in the thyroid (above 0.001) were also present in blood.

Material: blood. The chain uses TRBV5-1 and TRBJ2-1, with 8 nucleotides matching TRBD1. This sequence was found in a young man with Graves' hyperthyroidism. CDR3 protein: CASRAPGQVNEQFF. CDR3 in DNA: TGCGCCAGCAGAGCTCCGGGACAGGTAAATGAGCAGTTCTTC.